The subject of this entry is one T cell receptor beta chain. The source of the sample is a study of blood T cell repertoires in COVID-19. Germline V gives CDR1 SQVTM, CDR2 ANQGSEA. The CDR3 is 15 amino acids. Trimming left V 6 bases short and J 3 bases short, with 20 bases between. Clones were sequenced by immunoSEQ multiplex PCR, and TCRdb holds only the in-frame ones, with some missing. The sample records some 250,000 clones, approximately 91% being singletons. Specimen: PBMCs or T cells enriched from blood (not recorded which). The gene calls are TRBV29-1 and TRBJ1-1; TRBD1 might be the D (6 bases). This receptor was taken from a woman between 40 and 55 years old with acute COVID-19. CDR3: CSVRRDTGWYTEAFF. The CDR3 nucleotides read TGCAGCGTGCGCCGGGACACGGGATGGTACACTGAAGCTTTCTTT. Using reference TRBV29-1 and TRBJ1-1 for the parts outside the CDR3, the full variable domain is SAVISQKPSRDICQRGTSLTIQCQVDSQVTMMFWYRQQPGQSLTLIATANQGSEATYESGFVIDKFPISRPNLTFSTLTVSNMSPEDSSIYLCSVRRDTGWYTEAFFGQGTRLTVV.